Each of the 20 T cell receptor beta chains below was sequenced from the same sample in a study of T cell clonotyping in hematopoietic cell transplantation. Assay used: immunoSEQ multiplex PCR; TCRdb lists only in-frame clones, some missing. The sample carries more than 25,000 clones, 92% recorded once. The source was PBMCs, collected 100 days after allogeneic stem cell transplant. All receptors derive from a female patient between 50 and 60 years old who had an allogeneic stem cell transplant from a related donor, so the T cells may come from the graft donor. Some clones in this sample may be carry-over from other donors' samples.

This chain joins TRBV5-1 and TRBJ2-1; D unclear. The CDR3 runs to 15 residues. Trimming shortened V by 5 bases and J by 1 base, and 13 bases separated the two germline ends. Looked up from germline, CDR1 is SGHRS and CDR2 is YFSETQ. CDR3 region: CASSSVLGSYNEQFF. The CDR3, as DNA: TGCGCCAGCAGTTCGGTTTTAGGGTCCTACAATGAGCAGTTCTTC.

J is TRBJ1-4 and V is TRBV7-2, with D tentatively TRBD1 (5 bases). CDR3 length equals 15 residues. Trimming removed 2 bases at V and 5 bases at J, with 12 bases between. Per germline, CDR1 SGHTA and CDR2 FQGNSA. The CDR3 here is CASSLYRGPNEKLFF. The CDR3 DNA sequence: TGTGCCAGCAGCTTATATCGGGGCCCGAATGAAAAACTGTTTTTT.

This rearrangement joins TRBV6-1 to TRBJ2-5; D possibly corresponds to TRBD1 (5 bases). The CDR3 loop spans 15 amino acids. The germline V and J ends were trimmed by 5 bases and 5 bases, with 18 bases remaining between them. Germline CDR1 MNHNS, CDR2 SASEGT. CDR3 nucleotides: TGTGCCAGCAGTAGGGGTTGGCAAGGGTTGGAGACCCAGTACTTC. This codes for CASSRGWQGLETQYF.

The CDR3 coding sequence is TGTGCCAGCAGCTCCCCCCCGGCCGGAGTCGGAAACACCATATATTTT. Protein sequence: CASSSPPAGVGNTIYF. This chain uses TRBV7-6 with TRBJ1-3; no definite D call. The V gene's germline CDR1 is SGHVS and CDR2 FNYEAQ. The CDR3 loop spans 16 amino acids. Trimming left V 4 bases short and J 4 bases short, with 17 bases between. Looking up the rest from reference TRBV7-6 and TRBJ1-3 gives the full variable domain: GAGVSQSPRYKVTKRGQDVALRCDPISGHVSLYWYRQALGQGPEFLTYFNYEAQQDKSGLPNDRFSAERPEGSISTLTIQRTEQRDSAMYRCASSSPPAGVGNTIYFGEGSWLTVV.

V usage is TRBV6-6 and J usage is TRBJ1-6; D not resolved. Trimming cost V 2 bases and J 10 bases, with 12 bases left between them. Per germline, CDR1 MNHNY and CDR2 SVGAGI (reference sequence). The CDR3 contains 14 residues. The DNA of the CDR3 is TGTGCCAGCAGTTACGCTGGGCCGCACTCACCCCTCCACTTT. Amino acid sequence: CASSYAGPHSPLHF.

The chain has TRBV10-3 and TRBJ1-5; maybe TRBD1 (6 bases). Trimming took off 3 bases at V and 6 bases at J, with 15 bases between the two ends. This CDR3 is 15 amino acids long. Germline loops: CDR1 ENHRY, CDR2 SYGVKD. Here the CDR3 reads CAISDRKGEGQPQHF. DNA for the CDR3: TGTGCCATCAGTGATCGAAAGGGGGAAGGTCAGCCCCAGCATTTT.

This chain connects TRBV10-3 to TRBJ2-5; 8 bases are a match to TRBD1. The V segment lost 6 bases and the J segment 3 bases; nucleotides outside the gene matches: 0. Germline assignment: CDR1 ENHRY and CDR2 SYGVKD. This CDR3 is built from 12 residues. This CDR3 is CAIRGQEETQYF. In DNA form, the CDR3 reads TGTGCCATCAGGGGACAGGAAGAGACCCAGTACTTC.

The chain couples TRBV7-9 to TRBJ1-5; D might be TRBD1 (6 bases). The germline V and J ends were trimmed by 3 bases and 3 bases, with 15 bases remaining between them. CDR3 length: 16 residues. CDR1 is SEHNR and CDR2 is FQNEAQ in the germline V gene (reference sequence). CDR3 protein: CASSFTRGGNNQPQHF. The CDR3 DNA reads as TGTGCCAGCAGCTTTACAAGAGGGGGAAACAATCAGCCCCAGCATTTT.

The chain recombines TRBV9 with TRBJ2-7; 9 bases are shared with TRBD1. V shed 3 bases, J shed 5 bases, and the junction held 12 bases outside the gene matches. CDR3 length: 16 amino acids. CDR1 is SGDLS and CDR2 is YYNGEE in the germline V gene. In nucleotides, the CDR3 is TGTGCCAGCAGCGAGGGGGGCGGGACAGGGTTTCACGAGCAGTACTTC. Translating it yields CASSEGGGTGFHEQYF.

This chain connects TRBV2 to TRBJ2-7; the D is unclear. This CDR3 region has 13 residues. Germline V gene lookup returns CDR1 SNHLY and CDR2 FYNNEI. The V and J ends lost 7 bases and 4 bases respectively, with 14 bases between them. CDR3 bases: TGTGCCAGCAACCCAGCTGAACCGTACGAGCAGTACTTC. It translates to CASNPAEPYEQYF.

The V call is TRBV9, the J call TRBJ1-1; D uncertain. In germline, CDR1 is SGDLS, CDR2 YYNGEE. Deletions cut 0 bases from V and 7 bases from J, with 10 bases between. CDR3 size: 13 residues. The CDR3 bases are TGTGCCAGCAGCGTAGGGGTCACCTTTGAAGCTTTCTTT. This codes for CASSVGVTFEAFF.

The rearrangement links TRBV30 to TRBJ2-1; maybe TRBD1 (6 bases). This CDR3 is 15 amino acids long. V lost 4 bases to trimming and J lost 6 bases, with 19 bases between them. CDR1 is GTSNPN, CDR2 SVGIG, per germline (reference sequence). CDR3 bases: TGTGCCTGGACCCCGACTCCGGGACACCTCAATGAGCAGTTCTTC. Amino acid sequence: CAWTPTPGHLNEQFF.

This chain uses TRBV5-1 with TRBJ2-7, with D perhaps being TRBD1 or TRBD2 (5 bases each). Germline V gives CDR1 SGHRS, CDR2 YFSETQ. The CDR3 totals 12 residues. Trimming took 2 bases from V and 4 from J, leaving 7 bases between them. CDR3 amino acids: CASSFGAYEQYF. In DNA, the CDR3 is TGCGCCAGCAGCTTCGGGGCGTACGAGCAGTACTTC.

This clone came up once. The V call is TRBV9, the J call TRBJ2-7, with D maybe TRBD2 (6 bases). The CDR3 runs 16 residues. The germline CDR1 and CDR2 sequences are SGDLS and YYNGEE. V was shortened by 0 bases and J by 2 bases, with 15 bases between the two germline ends. The CDR3 DNA reads as TGTGCCAGCAGCGTAGGTGGGGGGTATGAAACCTACGAGCAGTACTTC. Its translation is CASSVGGGYETYEQYF.

The CDR3 here is CASRTSGASTDTQYF. The CDR3 DNA sequence: TGTGCCAGCAGGACCAGCGGGGCTAGCACAGATACGCAGTATTTT. This chain links TRBV28 with TRBJ2-3; 7 bases fit TRBD2. The CDR3 consists of 15 residues. Germline assignment: CDR1 MDHEN and CDR2 SYDVKM. The junction had 6 bases not matched to a gene; V was cut back by 6 bases and J by 0 bases.

The V gene is TRBV11-2, the J gene TRBJ2-3; 9 bases align to TRBD1. Unmatched junction bases numbered 14, after V lost 7 bases and J lost 0 bases. Germline assignment: CDR1 SGHAT and CDR2 FQNNGV. The CDR3 spans 18 residues. CDR3 protein: CASTLRGTGLTSTDTQYF. The CDR3 region has the DNA TGTGCCAGCACCCTAAGGGGGACAGGGCTGACTAGCACAGATACGCAGTATTTT.

The rearrangement uses TRBV29-1 and TRBJ1-1, with 9 bases matching TRBD1. J lost 1 base, V lost 3 bases, and 0 bases had no gene match. The CDR3 is made up of 13 amino acids. Germline CDR1 SQVTM, CDR2 ANQGSEA. CDR3 nucleotide sequence: TGCAGCGTTGAGGGACAGGGGAACACTGAAGCTTTCTTT. Protein product: CSVEGQGNTEAFF.

The chain combines TRBV5-6 with TRBJ1-2; D not resolved. The CDR3 extends over 12 amino acids. CDR1 is SGHDT, CDR2 YYEEEE, per germline. Between the trimmed V and J ends, which lost 0 bases and 4 bases, there was a span of 4 bases. The CDR3 here is CASSLASYGYTF. The CDR3 region has the DNA TGTGCCAGCAGCTTGGCTTCCTATGGCTACACCTTC.

The rearrangement links TRBV9 to TRBJ2-5, with TRBD2 identical over 15 bases. Germline trimming cut 4 bases from V and 5 bases from J; bases unmatched to any gene: 15. The CDR3 spans 19 residues. In germline, CDR1 is SGDLS, CDR2 YYNGEE. The CDR3 DNA is TGTGCCAGCAGCCGTGTGGGGACTAGCGGGGGGAACTTCCGGGAGACCCAGTACTTC. This encodes CASSRVGTSGGNFRETQYF.

The chain has TRBV5-1 and TRBJ1-5, with a weak D call TRBD1 (6 bases). The V end lost 1 base, the J end lost 5 bases, and 10 bases lay between the germline ends. The length of the CDR3 is 14 residues. Germline V gene lookup returns CDR1 SGHRS and CDR2 YFSETQ. CDR3 DNA sequence: TGCGCCAGCAGCTTGACGGGGGGCTATCAGCCCCAGCATTTT. It specifies CASSLTGGYQPQHF.